This T cell receptor (beta chain) is drawn from a study of beta chain features in type 1 diabetes. This clone was seen a handful of times. No antigen is known for it. Since all of the isolated RNA was reverse transcribed, expressed TCRB transcripts were what got sequenced. Produced via immunoSEQ multiplex PCR; TCRdb's table is partial and in-frame only. The sample shows 250,000 or so clones, more than 11% of them seen only once. Germline loops: CDR1 SGDLS, CDR2 YYNGEE. Trimming left V 3 bases short and J 2 bases short, with 8 bases between. The CDR3 is 13 residues long. General study points: Researchers report that Type 1 diabetes patients had moderately but significantly shorter TCRB CDR3s across all four CD4+ subsets.

This receptor was identified in a young man with type 1 diabetes. Material for sequencing was naive CD4+ T cells from blood. The V gene is TRBV9, the J gene TRBJ1-2, with TRBD1 as a possible D gene (6 bases). The CDR3, as DNA: TGTGCCAGCAGCGGCACAGGGAACTATGGCTACACCTTC. Residues: CASSGTGNYGYTF.